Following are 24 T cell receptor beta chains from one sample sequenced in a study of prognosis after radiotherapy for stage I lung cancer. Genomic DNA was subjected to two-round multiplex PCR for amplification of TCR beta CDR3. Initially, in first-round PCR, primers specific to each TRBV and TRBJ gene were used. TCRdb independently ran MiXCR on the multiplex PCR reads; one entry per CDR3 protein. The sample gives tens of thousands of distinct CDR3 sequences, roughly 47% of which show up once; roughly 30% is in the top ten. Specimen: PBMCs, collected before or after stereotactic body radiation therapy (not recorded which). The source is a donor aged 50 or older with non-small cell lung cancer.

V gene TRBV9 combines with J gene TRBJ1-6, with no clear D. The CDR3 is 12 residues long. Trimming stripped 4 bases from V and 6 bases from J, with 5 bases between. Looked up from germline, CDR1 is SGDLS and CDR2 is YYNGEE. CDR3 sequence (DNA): TGTGCCAGCAGCCCCAGTAATTCACCCCTCCACTTT. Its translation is CASSPSNSPLHF.

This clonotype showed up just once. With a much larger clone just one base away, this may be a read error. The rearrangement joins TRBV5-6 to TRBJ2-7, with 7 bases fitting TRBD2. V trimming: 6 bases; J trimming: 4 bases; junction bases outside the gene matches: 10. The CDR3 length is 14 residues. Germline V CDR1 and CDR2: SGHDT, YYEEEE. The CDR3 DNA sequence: TGTGCCAGCATGCGAACCGGGGGGAAGTACGAGCAGTACTTC. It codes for CASMRTGGKYEQYF.

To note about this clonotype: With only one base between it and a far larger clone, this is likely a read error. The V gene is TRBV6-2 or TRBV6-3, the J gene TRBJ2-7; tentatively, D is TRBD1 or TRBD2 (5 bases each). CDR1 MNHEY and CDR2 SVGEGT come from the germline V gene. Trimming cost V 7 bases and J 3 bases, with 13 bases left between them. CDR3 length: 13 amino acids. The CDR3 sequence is CASNGVGVYEQYF. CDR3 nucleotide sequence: TGTGCCAGCAATGGCGTGGGGGTCTACGAGCAGTACTTC.

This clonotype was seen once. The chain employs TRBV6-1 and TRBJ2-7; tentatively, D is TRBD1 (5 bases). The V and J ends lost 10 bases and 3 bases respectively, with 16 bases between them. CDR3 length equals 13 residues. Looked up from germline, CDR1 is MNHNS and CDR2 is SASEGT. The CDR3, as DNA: TGTGCCACCCTCCCACAGGTGTACTACGAGCAGTACTTC. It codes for CATLPQVYYEQYF.

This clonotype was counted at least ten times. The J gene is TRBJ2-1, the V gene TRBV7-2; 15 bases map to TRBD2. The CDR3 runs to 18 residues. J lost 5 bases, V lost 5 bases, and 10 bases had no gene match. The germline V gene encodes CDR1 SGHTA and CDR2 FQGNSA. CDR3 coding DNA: TGTGCCAGCAGCCTTGAGGGGACTAGCGGGAGGTACAACAATGAGCAGTTCTTC. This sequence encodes CASSLEGTSGRYNNEQFF.

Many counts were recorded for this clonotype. The CDR3 sequence: CASSQGPTGPSPLHF. CDR3 bases: TGCGCCAGCAGCCAAGGCCCAACAGGGCCTTCACCCCTCCACTTT. The chain employs TRBV4-1 and TRBJ1-6; TRBD1 might be the D (6 bases). CDR1 and CDR2 (germline): MGHRA, YSYEKL. Trimming stripped 1 base from V and 9 bases from J, with 13 bases between. CDR3 length: 15 residues.

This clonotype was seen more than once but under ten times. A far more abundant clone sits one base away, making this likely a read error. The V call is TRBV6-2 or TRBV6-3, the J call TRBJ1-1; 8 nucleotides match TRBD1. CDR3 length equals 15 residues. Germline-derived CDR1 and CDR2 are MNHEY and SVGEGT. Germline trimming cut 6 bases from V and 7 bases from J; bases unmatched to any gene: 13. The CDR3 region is CASSLTGVTFNEAFF. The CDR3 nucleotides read TGTGCCAGCAGCTTGACAGGGGTCACGTTCAATGAAGCTTTCTTT.

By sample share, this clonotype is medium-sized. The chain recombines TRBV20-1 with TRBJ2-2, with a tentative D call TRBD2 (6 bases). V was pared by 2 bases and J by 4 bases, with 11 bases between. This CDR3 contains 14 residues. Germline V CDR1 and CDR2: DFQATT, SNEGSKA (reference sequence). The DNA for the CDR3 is TGCAGTGCTAGAATTAGCGGCTCCACCGGGGAGCTGTTTTTT. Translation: CSARISGSTGELFF.

CDR3 DNA: TGTGCCAGCAGCTTAGCGGGATGTCCTGAGCAGTTCTTC. Its translation: CASSLAGCPEQFF. The chain employs TRBV11-3 and TRBJ2-1, with D maybe TRBD2 (5 bases). The V gene lost 1 base and the J gene lost 9 bases, with 10 bases spanning the gap. The germline V gene has CDR1 SGHNT and CDR2 YENEEA. The CDR3 contains 13 residues.

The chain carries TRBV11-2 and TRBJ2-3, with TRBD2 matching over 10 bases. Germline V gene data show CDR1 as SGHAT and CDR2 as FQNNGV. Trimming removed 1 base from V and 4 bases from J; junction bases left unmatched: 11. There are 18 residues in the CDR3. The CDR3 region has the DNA TGTGCCAGCAGCTTAGGCGATCCAGCGGGAGGGCTTGCAGATACGCAGTATTTT. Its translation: CASSLGDPAGGLADTQYF.

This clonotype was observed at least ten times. The CDR3 spells CASSQVLEDTQYF. In DNA form, the CDR3 reads TGTGCCAGCAGCCAGGTATTAGAGGATACGCAGTATTTT. The chain combines TRBV3-1 with TRBJ2-3; D remains unclear. Germline V gives CDR1 LGHDT, CDR2 YNNKEL (reference sequence). Trimming removed 3 bases from V and 6 bases from J, with 10 bases in between. The CDR3 runs 13 residues.

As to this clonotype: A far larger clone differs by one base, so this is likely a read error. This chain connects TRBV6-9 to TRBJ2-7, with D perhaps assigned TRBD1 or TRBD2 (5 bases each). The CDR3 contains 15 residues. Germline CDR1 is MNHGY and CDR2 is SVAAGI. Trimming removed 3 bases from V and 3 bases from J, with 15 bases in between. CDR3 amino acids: CASSYRSGGNYEQYF. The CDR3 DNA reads TGTGCCAGCAGTTACCGAAGTGGGGGAAACTACGAGCAGTACTTC.

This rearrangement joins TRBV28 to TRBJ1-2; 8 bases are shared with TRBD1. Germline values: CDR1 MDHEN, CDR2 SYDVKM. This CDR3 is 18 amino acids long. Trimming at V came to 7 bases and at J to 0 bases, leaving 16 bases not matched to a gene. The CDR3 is CASIFAGQGCGPNYGYTF. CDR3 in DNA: TGTGCCAGCATTTTTGCTGGACAGGGCTGTGGCCCTAACTATGGCTACACCTTC.

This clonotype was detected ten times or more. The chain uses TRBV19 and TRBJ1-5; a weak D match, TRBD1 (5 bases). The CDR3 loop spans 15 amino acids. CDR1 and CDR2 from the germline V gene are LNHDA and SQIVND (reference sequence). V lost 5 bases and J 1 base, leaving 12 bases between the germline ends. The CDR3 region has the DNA TGTGCCAGTAGTTCGACAGACCGGAGCAATCAGCCCCAGCATTTT. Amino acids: CASSSTDRSNQPQHF.

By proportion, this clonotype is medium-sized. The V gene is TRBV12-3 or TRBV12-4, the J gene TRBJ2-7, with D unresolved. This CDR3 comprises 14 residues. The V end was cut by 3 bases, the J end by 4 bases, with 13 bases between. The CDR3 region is CASSLGQTLYEQYF. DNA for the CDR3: TGTGCCAGCAGTTTGGGTCAGACCTTATACGAGCAGTACTTC.

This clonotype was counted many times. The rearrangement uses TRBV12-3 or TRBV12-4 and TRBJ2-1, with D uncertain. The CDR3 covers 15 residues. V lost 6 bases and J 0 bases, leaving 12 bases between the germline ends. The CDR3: CASSKRLSSYNEQFF. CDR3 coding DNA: TGTGCCAGCAGCAAGAGACTTAGCTCCTACAATGAGCAGTTCTTC.

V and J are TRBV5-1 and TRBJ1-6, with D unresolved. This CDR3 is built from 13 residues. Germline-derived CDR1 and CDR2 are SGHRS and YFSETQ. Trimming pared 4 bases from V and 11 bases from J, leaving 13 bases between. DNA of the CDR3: TGCGCCAGCAGCGCCGGCCCTACGCCACCCCTCCACTTT. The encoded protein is CASSAGPTPPLHF. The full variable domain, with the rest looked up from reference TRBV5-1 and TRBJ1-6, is KAGVTQTPRYLIKTRGQQVTLSCSPISGHRSVSWYQQTPGQGLQFLFEYFSETQRNKGNFPGRFSGRQFSNSRSEMNVSTLELGDSALYLCASSAGPTPPLHFGNGTRLTVT.

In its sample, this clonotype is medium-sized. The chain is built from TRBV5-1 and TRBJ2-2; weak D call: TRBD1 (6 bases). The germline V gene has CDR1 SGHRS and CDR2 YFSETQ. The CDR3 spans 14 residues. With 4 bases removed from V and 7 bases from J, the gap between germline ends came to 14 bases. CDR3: CASSPQGSIGELFF. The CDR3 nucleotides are TGCGCCAGCAGCCCACAGGGTAGTATCGGGGAGCTGTTTTTT. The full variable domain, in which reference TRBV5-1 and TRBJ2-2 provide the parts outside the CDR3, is KAGVTQTPRYLIKTRGQQVTLSCSPISGHRSVSWYQQTPGQGLQFLFEYFSETQRNKGNFPGRFSGRQFSNSRSEMNVSTLELGDSALYLCASSPQGSIGELFFGEGSRLTVL.

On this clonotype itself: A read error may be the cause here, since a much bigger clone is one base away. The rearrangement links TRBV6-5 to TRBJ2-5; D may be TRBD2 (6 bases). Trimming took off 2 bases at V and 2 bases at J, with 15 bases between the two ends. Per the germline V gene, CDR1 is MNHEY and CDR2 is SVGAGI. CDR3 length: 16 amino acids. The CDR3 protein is CASSYQVGGGQETQYF. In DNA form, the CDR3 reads TGTGCCAGCAGTTACCAAGTGGGAGGCGGACAAGAGACCCAGTACTTC.

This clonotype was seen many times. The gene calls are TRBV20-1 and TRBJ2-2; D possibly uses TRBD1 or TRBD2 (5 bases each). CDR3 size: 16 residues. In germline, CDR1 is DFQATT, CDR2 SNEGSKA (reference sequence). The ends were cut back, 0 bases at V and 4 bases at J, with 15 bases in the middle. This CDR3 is CSARDPTGTATGELFF. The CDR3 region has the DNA TGCAGTGCTAGAGACCCAACGGGGACGGCCACCGGGGAGCTGTTTTTT.

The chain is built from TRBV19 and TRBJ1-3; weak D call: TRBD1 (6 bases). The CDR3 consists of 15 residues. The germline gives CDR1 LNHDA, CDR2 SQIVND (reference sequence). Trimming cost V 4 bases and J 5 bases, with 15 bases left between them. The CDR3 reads CASSTGVSGRNTIYF. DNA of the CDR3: TGTGCCAGTAGTACAGGGGTCTCCGGAAGAAACACCATATATTTT.

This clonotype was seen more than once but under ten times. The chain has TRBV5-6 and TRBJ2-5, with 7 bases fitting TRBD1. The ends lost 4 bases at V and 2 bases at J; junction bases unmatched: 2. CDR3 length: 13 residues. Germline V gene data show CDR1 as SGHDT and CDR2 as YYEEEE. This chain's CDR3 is CASSEGQQETQYF. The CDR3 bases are TGTGCCAGCAGCGAGGGACAGCAAGAGACCCAGTACTTC.

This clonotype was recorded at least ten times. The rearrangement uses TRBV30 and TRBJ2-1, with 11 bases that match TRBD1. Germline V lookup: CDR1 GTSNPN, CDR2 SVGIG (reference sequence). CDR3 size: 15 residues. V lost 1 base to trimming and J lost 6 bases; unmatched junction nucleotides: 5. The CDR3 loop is CAWSAPGTGGNEQFF. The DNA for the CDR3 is TGTGCCTGGAGTGCCCCTGGGACAGGGGGCAATGAGCAGTTCTTC.

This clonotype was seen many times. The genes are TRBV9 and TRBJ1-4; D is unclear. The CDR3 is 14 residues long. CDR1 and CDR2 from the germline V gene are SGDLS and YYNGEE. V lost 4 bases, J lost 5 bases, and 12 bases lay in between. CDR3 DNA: TGTGCCAGCAGCCCCAGACCCGTCAATGAAAAACTGTTTTTT. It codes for CASSPRPVNEKLFF.